Described below is a single TCR beta chain sequence and its context. Trimming removed 5 bases from V and 3 bases from J, with 18 bases in between. Per germline, CDR1 PRHDT and CDR2 FYEKMQ (reference sequence). The CDR3 extends over 16 amino acids. Sequencing used immunoSEQ multiplex PCR; TCRdb keeps in-frame clones, though not all of them. The profile shows about half a million clones, 77% of them singletons. This record comes from a study of shared clonotypes between healthy human individuals. The chain recombines TRBV13 with TRBJ2-3, with D tentatively TRBD2 (6 bases). The sample was PBMCs. The sequence was collected from a woman in her thirties or forties in good health. Some clones in this sample may be carry-over from other donors' samples. CDR3 nucleotide sequence: TGTGCCAGCAGCAGTACGGGACTTCTAATTACAGATACGCAGTATTTT. Amino acid sequence: CASSSTGLLITDTQYF.